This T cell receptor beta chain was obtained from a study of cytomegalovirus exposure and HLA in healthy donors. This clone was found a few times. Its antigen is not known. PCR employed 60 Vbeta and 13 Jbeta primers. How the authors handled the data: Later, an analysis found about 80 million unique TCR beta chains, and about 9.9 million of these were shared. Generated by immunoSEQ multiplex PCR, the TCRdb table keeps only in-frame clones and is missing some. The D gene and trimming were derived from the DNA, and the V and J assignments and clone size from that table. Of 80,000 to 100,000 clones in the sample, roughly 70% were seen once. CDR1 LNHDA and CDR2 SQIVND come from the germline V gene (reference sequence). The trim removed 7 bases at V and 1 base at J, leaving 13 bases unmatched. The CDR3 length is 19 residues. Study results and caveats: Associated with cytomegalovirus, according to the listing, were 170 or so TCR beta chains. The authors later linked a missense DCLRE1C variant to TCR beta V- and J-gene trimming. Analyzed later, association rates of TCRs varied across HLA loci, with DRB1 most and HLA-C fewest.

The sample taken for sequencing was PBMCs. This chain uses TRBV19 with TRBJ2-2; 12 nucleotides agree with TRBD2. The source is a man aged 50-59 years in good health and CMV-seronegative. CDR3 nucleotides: TGTGCCAGTACCACCTTGGGGCTAGCGGGAGGGATGAACACCGGGGAGCTGTTTTTT. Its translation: CASTTLGLAGGMNTGELFF.